This TCR beta chain was sequenced in a study of cytomegalovirus exposure and HLA in healthy donors. Study-wide findings and caveats: Roughly even sequencing depth across donors was the assumption behind the presence/absence analyses. Most likely, a cluster of highly shared sequence variants arose as a sequencing artifact. Across HLA loci, a later analysis found differing TCR association rates, with DRB1 most and HLA-C fewest. Per a later analysis, HLA-associated TCR beta chains showed more clonal expansion than other, equally common TCR beta chains.

Details on this clone: No antigen is known for it.

Germline V gives CDR1 MDHEN, CDR2 SYDVKM. There are 13 residues in the CDR3. J gave up 1 base and V 9 bases, and 3 bases lay outside the gene matches. The PCR ran on 60 Vbeta and 13 Jbeta primers. The method was immunoSEQ multiplex PCR; TCRdb's version includes in-frame clones alone and lacks a portion of them. The repertoire includes about 92,000 clones, 75% to 85% of them detected once, and approximately 2% sits in the top ten. Source material: PBMCs. The chain is built from TRBV28 and TRBJ2-4; TRBD1 aligns across 7 bases. The receptor's source is a man younger than 35 in good health and CMV-seronegative. CDR3 residues: CASKQGAKNIQYF. In DNA form, the CDR3 reads TGTGCCAGTAAACAGGGGGCCAAAAACATTCAGTACTTC. Full variable domain (missing parts from reference TRBV28 and TRBJ2-4): DVKVTQSSRYLVKRTGEKVFLECVQDMDHENMFWYRQDPGLGLRLIYFSYDVKMKEKGDIPEGYSVSREKKERFSLILESASTNQTSMYLCASKQGAKNIQYFGAGTRLSVL.